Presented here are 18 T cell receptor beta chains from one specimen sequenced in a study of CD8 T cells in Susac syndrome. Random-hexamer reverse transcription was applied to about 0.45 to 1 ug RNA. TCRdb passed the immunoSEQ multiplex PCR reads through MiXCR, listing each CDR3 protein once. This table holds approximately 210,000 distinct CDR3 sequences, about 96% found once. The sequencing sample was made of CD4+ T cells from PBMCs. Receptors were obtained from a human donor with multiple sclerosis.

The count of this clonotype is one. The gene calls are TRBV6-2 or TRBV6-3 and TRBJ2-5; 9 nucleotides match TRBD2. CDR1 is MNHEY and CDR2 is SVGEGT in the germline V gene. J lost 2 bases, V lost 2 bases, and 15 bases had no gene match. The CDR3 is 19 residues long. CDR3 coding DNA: TGTGCCAGCAGTTACCTTGTGGGGACTAGCAGCAAAGGTCAAGAGACCCAGTACTTC. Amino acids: CASSYLVGTSSKGQETQYF.

The CDR3 DNA is TGTGCCAGCAGTTTCAGGGGGTCACCCCTCCACTTT. Translating it yields CASSFRGSPLHF. The chain couples TRBV6-5 to TRBJ1-6; 7 nucleotides line up with TRBD1. CDR3 length equals 12 residues. Trimming took 4 bases from V and 10 from J; bases not matched to a gene: 1. Germline V gene lookup returns CDR1 MNHEY and CDR2 SVGAGI.

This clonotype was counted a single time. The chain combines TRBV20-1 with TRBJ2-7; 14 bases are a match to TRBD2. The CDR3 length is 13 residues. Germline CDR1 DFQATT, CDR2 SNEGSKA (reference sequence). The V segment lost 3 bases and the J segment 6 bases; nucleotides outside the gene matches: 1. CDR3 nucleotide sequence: TGCAGTGCTAGGACTAGCGGGAGGGTCGAGCAGTACTTC. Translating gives CSARTSGRVEQYF.

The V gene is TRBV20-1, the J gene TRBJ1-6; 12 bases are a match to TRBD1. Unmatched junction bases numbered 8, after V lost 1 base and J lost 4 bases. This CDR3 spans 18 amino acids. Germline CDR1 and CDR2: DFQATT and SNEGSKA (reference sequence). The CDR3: CSARVGGQGASYNSPLHF. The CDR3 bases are TGCAGTGCTAGAGTGGGGGGACAGGGGGCAAGTTATAATTCACCCCTCCACTTT.

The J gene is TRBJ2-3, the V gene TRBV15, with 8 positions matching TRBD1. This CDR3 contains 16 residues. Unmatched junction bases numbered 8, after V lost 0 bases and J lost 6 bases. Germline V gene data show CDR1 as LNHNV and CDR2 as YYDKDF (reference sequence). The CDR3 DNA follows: TGTGCCACCAGCAGAGACCAGACAGGGGCGGGGGATACGCAGTATTTT. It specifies CATSRDQTGAGDTQYF.

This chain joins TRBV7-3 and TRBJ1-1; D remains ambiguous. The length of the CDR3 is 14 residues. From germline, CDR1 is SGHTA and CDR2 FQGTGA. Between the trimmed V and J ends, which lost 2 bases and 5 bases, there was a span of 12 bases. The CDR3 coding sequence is TGTGCCAGCAGCTTAGTCGGGGTGGCAACTGAAGCTTTCTTT. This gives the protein CASSLVGVATEAFF.

The CDR3 bases are TGTGCCAGCAGTTCCACCGGGACTAGCTCCAATGAGCAGTTCTTC. It is translated as CASSSTGTSSNEQFF. This rearrangement joins TRBV6-5 to TRBJ2-1, with TRBD2 identical over 9 bases. V lost 4 bases, J lost 6 bases, and 7 bases stayed unmatched. The CDR3 loop spans 15 amino acids. Germline V CDR1 and CDR2: MNHEY, SVGAGI.

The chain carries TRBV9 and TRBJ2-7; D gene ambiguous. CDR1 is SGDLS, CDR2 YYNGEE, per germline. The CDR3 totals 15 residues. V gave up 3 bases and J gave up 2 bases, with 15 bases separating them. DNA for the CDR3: TGTGCCAGCAGCGAACGTTCAAGCTCTCCCTACGAGCAGTACTTC. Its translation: CASSERSSSPYEQYF.

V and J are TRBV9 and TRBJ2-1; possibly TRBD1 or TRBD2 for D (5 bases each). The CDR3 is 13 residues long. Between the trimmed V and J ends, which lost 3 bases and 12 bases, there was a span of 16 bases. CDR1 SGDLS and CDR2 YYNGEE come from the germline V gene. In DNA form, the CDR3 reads TGTGCCAGCAGCGCGGGGCTTGGGCATCTGCAGTTCTTC. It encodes CASSAGLGHLQFF.

CDR3 protein: CSARDRWHNEQFF. In nucleotides, the CDR3 is TGCAGTGCGAGGGACAGGTGGCACAATGAGCAGTTCTTC. The genes are TRBV20-1 and TRBJ2-1, with 8 bases that match TRBD1. Germline lookup yields CDR1 DFQATT and CDR2 SNEGSKA (reference sequence). The CDR3 covers 13 residues. With V trimmed by 6 bases and J by 5 bases, 6 bases remained unmatched.

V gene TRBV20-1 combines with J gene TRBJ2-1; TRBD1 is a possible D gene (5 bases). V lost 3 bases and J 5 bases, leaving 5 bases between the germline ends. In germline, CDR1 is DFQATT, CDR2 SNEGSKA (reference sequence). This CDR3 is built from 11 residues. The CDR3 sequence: CSARGHNEQFF. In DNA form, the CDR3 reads TGCAGTGCTAGGGGGCACAATGAGCAGTTCTTC.

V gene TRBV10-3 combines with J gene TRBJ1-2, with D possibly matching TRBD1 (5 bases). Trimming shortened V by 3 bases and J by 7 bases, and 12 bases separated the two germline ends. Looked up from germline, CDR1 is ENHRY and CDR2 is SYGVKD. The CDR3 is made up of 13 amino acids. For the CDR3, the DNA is TGTGCCATCAGTGATGGACCGGGGGGTGGCTACACCTTC. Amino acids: CAISDGPGGGYTF.

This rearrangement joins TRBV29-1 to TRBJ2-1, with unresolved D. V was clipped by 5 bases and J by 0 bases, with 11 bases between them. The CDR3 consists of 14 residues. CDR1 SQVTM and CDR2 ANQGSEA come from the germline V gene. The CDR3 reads CSVLGFSSYNEQFF. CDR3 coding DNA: TGCAGCGTTTTGGGTTTCAGCTCCTACAATGAGCAGTTCTTC.

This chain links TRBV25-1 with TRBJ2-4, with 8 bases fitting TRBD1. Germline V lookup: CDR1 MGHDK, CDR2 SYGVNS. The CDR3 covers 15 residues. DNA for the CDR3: TGTGCTACGGAGGCAGGGGGCGCGGGCAAAAACATTCAGTACTTC. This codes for CATEAGGAGKNIQYF.

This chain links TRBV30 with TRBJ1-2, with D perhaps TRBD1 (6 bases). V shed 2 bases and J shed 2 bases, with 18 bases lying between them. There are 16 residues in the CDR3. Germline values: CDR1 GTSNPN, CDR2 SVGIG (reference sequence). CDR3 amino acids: CAWSPPLWDTNYGYTF. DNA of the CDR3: TGTGCCTGGAGTCCGCCCCTATGGGACACCAACTATGGCTACACCTTC.

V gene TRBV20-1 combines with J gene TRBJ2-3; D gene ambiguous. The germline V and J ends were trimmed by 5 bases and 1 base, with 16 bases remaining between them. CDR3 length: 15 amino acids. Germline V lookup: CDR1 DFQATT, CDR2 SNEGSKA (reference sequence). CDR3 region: CSAGLTLAGTDTQYF. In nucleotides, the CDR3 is TGCAGTGCTGGTCTCACACTTGCTGGCACAGATACGCAGTATTTT.

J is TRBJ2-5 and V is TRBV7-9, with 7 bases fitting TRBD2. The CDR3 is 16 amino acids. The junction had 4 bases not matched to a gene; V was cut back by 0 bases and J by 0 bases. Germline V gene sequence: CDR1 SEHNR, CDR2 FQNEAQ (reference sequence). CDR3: CASSLARAGHQETQYF. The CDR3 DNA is TGTGCCAGCAGCTTAGCCCGAGCGGGGCACCAAGAGACCCAGTACTTC.

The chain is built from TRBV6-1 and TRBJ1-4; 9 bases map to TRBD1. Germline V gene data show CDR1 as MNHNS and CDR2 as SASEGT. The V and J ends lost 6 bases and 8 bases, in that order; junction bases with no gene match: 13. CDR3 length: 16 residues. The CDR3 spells CASRPSRDRVREKLFF. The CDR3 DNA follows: TGTGCCAGCAGGCCCTCCCGGGACAGGGTACGCGAAAAACTGTTTTTT.